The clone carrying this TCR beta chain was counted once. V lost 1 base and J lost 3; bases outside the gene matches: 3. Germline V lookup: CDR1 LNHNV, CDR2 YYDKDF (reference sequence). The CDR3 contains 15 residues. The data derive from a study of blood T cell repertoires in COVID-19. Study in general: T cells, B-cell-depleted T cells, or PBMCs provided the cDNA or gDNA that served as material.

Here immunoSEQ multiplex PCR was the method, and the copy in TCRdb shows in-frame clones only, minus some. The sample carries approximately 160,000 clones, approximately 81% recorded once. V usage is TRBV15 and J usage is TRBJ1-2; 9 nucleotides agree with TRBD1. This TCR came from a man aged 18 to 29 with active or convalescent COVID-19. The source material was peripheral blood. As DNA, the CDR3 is TGTGCCACCAGCAGAGGGACAGGGGCGTACTATGGCTACACCTTC. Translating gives CATSRGTGAYYGYTF.